These 17 T cell receptor beta chains came from one sample sequenced in a study of shared clonotypes between healthy human individuals. Clones were read by immunoSEQ multiplex PCR, and TCRdb kept only the in-frame ones, dropping some. In the table there are some 2.3 million clones, over 85% of which are singletons. Sequences were obtained from naive CD4+ T cells from PBMCs. Regarding subset: CD45RA+ positively selected. The receptors were sampled from a young man in good health. Some clones in this sample may be carry-over from other donors' samples.

This clone has just one count. The V and J genes are TRBV7-2 and TRBJ2-4, with 8 positions matching TRBD1. Germline CDR1 SGHTA, CDR2 FQGNSA. The trim removed 6 bases at V and 10 bases at J, leaving 5 bases unmatched. The CDR3 spans 12 residues. The CDR3 is CASSFDRGIQYF. CDR3 coding DNA: TGTGCCAGCAGTTTCGACAGGGGAATTCAGTACTTC.

The CDR3, as DNA: TGCGCCAGCAGCTTGGGGTGGGGCGGGGACAATGAGCAGTTCTTC. Translation: CASSLGWGGDNEQFF. J is TRBJ2-1 and V is TRBV5-1, with D perhaps matching TRBD2 (6 bases). The CDR3 length is 15 residues. V lost 0 bases and J 5 bases, leaving 12 bases between the germline ends. CDR1 and CDR2 (germline): SGHRS, YFSETQ.

The V call is TRBV5-1, the J call TRBJ1-1, with a weak D call TRBD1 (6 bases). Trimming shortened V by 0 bases and J by 0 bases, and 12 bases separated the two germline ends. The germline V gene encodes CDR1 SGHRS and CDR2 YFSETQ. This CDR3 is built from 16 residues. The CDR3 nucleotides are TGCGCCAGCAGCTTGGCTCAGGGGACTATGAACACTGAAGCTTTCTTT. Protein product: CASSLAQGTMNTEAFF.

The V gene is TRBV5-6, the J gene TRBJ2-1; 8 bases agree with TRBD2. CDR1 and CDR2 from the germline V gene are SGHDT and YYEEEE. The CDR3 runs to 17 residues. J was trimmed by 4 bases and V by 2 bases; bases with no gene match: 11. The CDR3 nucleotides read TGTGCCAGCAGCTTTTTCGGACTAGCCGTCAGGTACAATGAGCAGTTCTTC. It translates to CASSFFGLAVRYNEQFF.

V gene TRBV19 combines with J gene TRBJ2-2, with D possibly TRBD2 on 6 matching bases. Trimming took 7 bases from V and 1 from J, leaving 10 bases between them. CDR1 and CDR2 (germline): LNHDA, SQIVND (reference sequence). The CDR3 sequence is 14 residues long. The CDR3, as DNA: TGTGCCAGTAATCTGGGACTGAACACCGGGGAGCTGTTTTTT. Protein: CASNLGLNTGELFF.

CDR3 residues: CASRPKTGGGEQYF. CDR3 nucleotide sequence: TGTGCCAGCCGCCCTAAGACAGGAGGGGGCGAGCAGTACTTC. The chain recombines TRBV2 with TRBJ2-7, with D perhaps TRBD1 or TRBD2 (6 bases each). Trimming cost V 8 bases and J 6 bases, with 20 bases left between them. The germline V gene has CDR1 SNHLY and CDR2 FYNNEI. The CDR3 is made up of 14 amino acids.

The J gene is TRBJ2-3, the V gene TRBV5-1, with 14 bases lining up with TRBD2. Germline V gives CDR1 SGHRS, CDR2 YFSETQ. The CDR3 sequence is 18 residues long. J gave up 0 bases and V 2 bases, and 5 bases lay outside the gene matches. CDR3 coding DNA: TGCGCCAGCAGCTTAGGGACTAGCGGGAGCGGAAGCACAGATACGCAGTATTTT. Residues: CASSLGTSGSGSTDTQYF.

The J gene is TRBJ2-4, the V gene TRBV2, with D possibly TRBD2 on 5 matching bases. V was trimmed by 4 bases and J by 7 bases, leaving 11 bases between them. The CDR3 totals 13 residues. Germline V CDR1 and CDR2: SNHLY, FYNNEI. The CDR3 DNA reads TGTGCCAGCAGTGGGCAGGACTGGAACATTCAGTACTTC. Translating gives CASSGQDWNIQYF.

The rearrangement joins TRBV6-5 to TRBJ2-2; D gene unclear. CDR3 size: 13 residues. Trimming stripped 7 bases from V and 2 bases from J, with 8 bases between. CDR1 and CDR2 from the germline V gene are MNHEY and SVGAGI. CDR3 amino acids: CASTPLNTGELFF. CDR3 sequence (DNA): TGTGCCAGCACCCCTCTTAACACCGGGGAGCTGTTTTTT.

This chain connects TRBV7-7 to TRBJ2-2; D gene uncertain. Trimming left V 3 bases short and J 0 bases short, with 8 bases between. CDR1 and CDR2 (germline): SSHAT, FNYEAQ (reference sequence). The CDR3 runs to 15 residues. The CDR3 protein is CASSLGFANTGELFF. CDR3 bases: TGTGCCAGCAGCTTGGGCTTCGCGAACACCGGGGAGCTGTTTTTT.

The chain combines TRBV7-9 with TRBJ1-1; D not resolved. CDR3 length: 14 amino acids. The V gene's germline CDR1 is SEHNR and CDR2 FQNEAQ (reference sequence). V was clipped by 1 base and J by 1 base, with 7 bases between them. The CDR3 nucleotides read TGTGCCAGCAGCTTAGAACAGAAGAACACTGAAGCTTTCTTT. Translated: CASSLEQKNTEAFF.

For this clone: At the DNA level, this CDR3 is encoded by other sequences in the same sample as well. This chain links TRBV5-1 with TRBJ2-1; D is possibly TRBD2 (6 bases). The CDR3 covers 14 residues. V shed 0 bases and J shed 4 bases, with 8 bases lying between them. Germline CDR1 reads SGHRS; CDR2 reads YFSETQ. The CDR3 bases are TGCGCCAGCAGCTTGGGGGGAGGATACAATGAGCAGTTCTTC. This gives the protein CASSLGGGYNEQFF.

V gene TRBV7-3 combines with J gene TRBJ2-1, with D tentatively TRBD2 (6 bases). The CDR3 is 15 residues long. CDR1 is SGHTA, CDR2 FQGTGA, per germline. V lost 1 base, J lost 5 bases, and 12 bases lay in between. Here the CDR3 reads CASSLMAGRHNEQFF. CDR3 DNA sequence: TGTGCCAGCAGCTTAATGGCGGGACGGCACAATGAGCAGTTCTTC.

The rearrangement links TRBV6-5 to TRBJ2-3; 10 bases line up with TRBD2. In germline, CDR1 is MNHEY, CDR2 SVGAGI. This CDR3 contains 15 residues. Losses at the gene ends were 7 bases for V and 8 bases for J; bases not matched to a gene: 12. DNA of the CDR3: TGTGCCAGCATGAACCTCGGGACTAGCGCGGCTACGCAGTATTTT. It encodes CASMNLGTSAATQYF.

V and J are TRBV14 and TRBJ2-7; TRBD2 aligns across 13 bases. In germline, CDR1 is SGHDN, CDR2 FVKESK. The CDR3 contains 14 residues. Trimming took 8 bases from V and 5 from J; bases not matched to a gene: 6. The CDR3: CASRTSGRTHEQYF. DNA of the CDR3: TGTGCCAGCCGGACTAGCGGGAGAACACACGAGCAGTACTTC.

This CDR3 is CASSLVRVQETQYF. CDR3 nucleotides: TGTGCCAGCAGCTTGGTCAGGGTTCAAGAGACCCAGTACTTC. The chain employs TRBV7-2 and TRBJ2-5; D is possibly TRBD1 (5 bases). CDR1 and CDR2 from the germline V gene are SGHTA and FQGNSA. Trimming stripped 3 bases from V and 2 bases from J, with 10 bases between. CDR3 length equals 14 residues.

The table lists this clone with a count of one. This chain uses TRBV7-2 with TRBJ2-1; the D is unclear. This CDR3 has 14 residues. Per the germline V gene, CDR1 is SGHTA and CDR2 is FQGNSA. V shed 7 bases and J shed 9 bases, with 19 bases lying between them. CDR3 loop: CASTPRNQIGEQFF. CDR3 in DNA: TGTGCCAGCACCCCCAGAAACCAAATCGGTGAGCAGTTCTTC. Variable domain in full (rest from reference TRBV7-2 and TRBJ2-1): GAGVSQSPSNKVTEKGKDVELRCDPISGHTALYWYRQSLGQGLEFLIYFQGNSAPDKSGLPSDRFSAERTGGSVSTLTIQRTQQEDSAVYLCASTPRNQIGEQFFGPGTRLTVL.